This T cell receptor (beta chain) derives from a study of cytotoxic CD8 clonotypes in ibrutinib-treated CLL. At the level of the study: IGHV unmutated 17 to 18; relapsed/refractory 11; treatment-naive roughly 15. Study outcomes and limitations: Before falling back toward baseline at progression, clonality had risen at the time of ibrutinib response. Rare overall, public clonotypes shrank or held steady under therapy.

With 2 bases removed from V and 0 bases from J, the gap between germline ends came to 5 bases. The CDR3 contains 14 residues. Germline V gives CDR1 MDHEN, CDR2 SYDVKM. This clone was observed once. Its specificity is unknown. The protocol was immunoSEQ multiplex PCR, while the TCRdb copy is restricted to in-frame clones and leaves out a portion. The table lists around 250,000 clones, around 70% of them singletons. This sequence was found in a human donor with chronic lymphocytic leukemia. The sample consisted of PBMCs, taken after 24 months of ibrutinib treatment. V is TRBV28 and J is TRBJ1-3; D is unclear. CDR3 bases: TGTGCCAGCAGTTTACAGGACTCTGGAAACACCATATATTTT. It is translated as CASSLQDSGNTIYF.